The 24 T cell receptor beta chains given below trace back to one sample, sequenced in a study of cytomegalovirus exposure and HLA in healthy donors. Sequencing was performed with immunoSEQ multiplex PCR; in TCRdb, only in-frame clones are kept and a portion is missing. This table holds under 400,000 clones, 88% found once. Specimen: PBMCs. The receptors shown here come from a man in his thirties or forties in good health and CMV-seronegative.

The rearrangement joins TRBV6-5 to TRBJ1-5; TRBD1 agrees at 11 bases. CDR3 length: 15 amino acids. CDR1 is MNHEY, CDR2 SVGAGI, per germline. V lost 0 bases, J lost 6 bases, and 1 base stayed unmatched. CDR3 protein: CASSYSGTGGQPQHF. CDR3 nucleotide sequence: TGTGCCAGCAGTTACTCTGGGACAGGGGGTCAGCCCCAGCATTTT.

V and J are TRBV9 and TRBJ2-7, with D perhaps matching TRBD2 (6 bases). CDR3 length: 15 residues. Germline V gives CDR1 SGDLS, CDR2 YYNGEE. V was trimmed by 0 bases and J by 6 bases, leaving 16 bases between them. The CDR3 spells CASSVEEGGFSEQYF. The CDR3, as DNA: TGTGCCAGCAGCGTAGAGGAGGGCGGGTTTTCCGAGCAGTACTTC.

The V gene is TRBV19, the J gene TRBJ2-1, with TRBD1 matching 7 bases. Germline CDR1 is LNHDA and CDR2 is SQIVND (reference sequence). The CDR3 has 15 amino acids. Trimming at V came to 6 bases and at J to 5 bases, leaving 10 bases not matched to a gene. CDR3 bases: TGTGCCAGTAGCTCCGGGACAGCGGCTCACAATGAGCAGTTCTTC. This encodes CASSSGTAAHNEQFF.

This chain joins TRBV25-1 and TRBJ2-7; 7 bases map to TRBD2. The CDR3 extends over 13 amino acids. CDR1 MGHDK and CDR2 SYGVNS come from the germline V gene. With V trimmed by 0 bases and J by 12 bases, 8 bases remained unmatched. The CDR3 DNA follows: TGTGCCAGCAGTGAATATGGGAGGGCAGGCACGTACTTC. Protein: CASSEYGRAGTYF.

The chain combines TRBV5-1 with TRBJ1-1; TRBD1 is a possible D gene (5 bases). Germline V gives CDR1 SGHRS, CDR2 YFSETQ. This CDR3 region has 15 residues. The V gene lost 1 base and the J gene lost 0 bases, with 10 bases spanning the gap. The CDR3 nucleotides read TGCGCCAGCAGCTTGTGGGGCGTTTTGAACACTGAAGCTTTCTTT. Protein product: CASSLWGVLNTEAFF.

As for this clone: The sample has other DNA sequences that encode this CDR3 too. The chain has TRBV6-6 and TRBJ2-7; TRBD1 matches 10 bases. The CDR3 length is 14 residues. The trim removed 5 bases at V and 3 bases at J, leaving 4 bases unmatched. Germline CDR1 and CDR2: MNHNY and SVGAGI (reference sequence). The CDR3: CASSPGQGGYEQYF. The CDR3 coding sequence is TGTGCCAGCAGTCCTGGACAGGGGGGCTACGAGCAGTACTTC.

The chain carries TRBV6-5 and TRBJ1-5, with 7 nucleotides matching TRBD1. CDR1 is MNHEY, CDR2 SVGAGI, per germline. The CDR3 contains 14 residues. J was trimmed by 6 bases and V by 6 bases; bases with no gene match: 8. The DNA for the CDR3 is TGTGCCAGCAGCCTCGACAGGGATGTTCAGCCCCAGCATTTT. It codes for CASSLDRDVQPQHF.

This chain joins TRBV5-1 and TRBJ1-2; D uncertain. From germline, CDR1 is SGHRS and CDR2 YFSETQ. The V end was cut by 0 bases, the J end by 2 bases, with 11 bases between. This CDR3 is built from 15 residues. In DNA, the CDR3 is TGCGCCAGCAGCTTGGCCTCTGGCTTAAACTATGGCTACACCTTC. Its protein product is CASSLASGLNYGYTF.

V and J are TRBV13 and TRBJ2-5; TRBD2 might be the D (6 bases). The V gene's germline CDR1 is PRHDT and CDR2 FYEKMQ (reference sequence). This CDR3 has 14 amino acids. Trimming stripped 5 bases from V and 4 bases from J, with 14 bases between. In nucleotides, the CDR3 is TGTGCCAGCAGCCGAGAGGAGGGGCGAGAGACCCAGTACTTC. It yields the protein CASSREEGRETQYF.

Remarks on this clone: Other DNA sequences in this sample translate to the same CDR3. The chain has TRBV4-3 and TRBJ1-5, with 9 bases identical to TRBD1. The V segment lost 1 base and the J segment 4 bases; nucleotides outside the gene matches: 2. The V gene's germline CDR1 is LGHNA and CDR2 YSLEER. The CDR3 contains 15 residues. CDR3 in amino acids: CASSQGTGVNQPQHF. Written as DNA, the CDR3 is TGCGCCAGCAGCCAAGGGACAGGGGTTAATCAGCCCCAGCATTTT.

The V gene is TRBV9, the J gene TRBJ2-1; 11 nucleotides line up with TRBD2. Germline V gene lookup returns CDR1 SGDLS and CDR2 YYNGEE. The CDR3 has 16 amino acids. Trimming at V came to 4 bases and at J to 7 bases, leaving 10 bases not matched to a gene. The CDR3 region has the DNA TGTGCCAGCAGCCCCAGGGGACTAGCGGTTGGGAATGAGCAGTTCTTC. Its protein is CASSPRGLAVGNEQFF.

V usage is TRBV6-5 and J usage is TRBJ2-7, with 8 bases that match TRBD1. Germline V gene lookup returns CDR1 MNHEY and CDR2 SVGAGI. The V and J ends lost 0 bases and 4 bases, in that order; junction bases with no gene match: 2. The CDR3 has 14 residues. DNA for the CDR3: TGTGCCAGCAGTTACTCTGGGACAGGATACGAGCAGTACTTC. Its translation: CASSYSGTGYEQYF.

J is TRBJ2-1 and V is TRBV4-1; tentative D call: TRBD2 (5 bases). This CDR3 comprises 18 residues. CDR1 is MGHRA and CDR2 is YSYEKL in the germline V gene. V was shortened by 0 bases and J by 5 bases, with 20 bases between the two germline ends. CDR3 sequence reads: CASSQDQTRGLNHNEQFF. The CDR3 nucleotides are TGCGCCAGCAGCCAAGATCAAACACGTGGACTTAACCACAATGAGCAGTTCTTC.

The chain is built from TRBV11-2 and TRBJ1-1; D is uncertain. Looked up from germline, CDR1 is SGHAT and CDR2 is FQNNGV. Trimming took off 5 bases at V and 4 bases at J, with 8 bases between the two ends. CDR3 length equals 12 residues. The CDR3 nucleotides are TGTGCCAGCAGCGTCGAGCGCACTGAAGCTTTCTTT. Its protein product is CASSVERTEAFF.

The chain joins TRBV4-3 to TRBJ1-6, with TRBD1 matching over 10 bases. The V gene end was trimmed by 1 base and the J gene end by 2 bases; junction bases not matched to a gene: 8. The CDR3 runs to 19 residues. Germline-derived CDR1 and CDR2 are LGHNA and YSLEER. The CDR3 DNA reads TGCGCCAGCAGCCAAGGACAGGGGGCTTTTGGCCCCTATAATTCACCCCTCCACTTT. It yields the protein CASSQGQGAFGPYNSPLHF.

The chain joins TRBV5-1 to TRBJ2-7; TRBD1 agrees at 8 bases. V shed 2 bases and J 5 bases; nucleotides not matched to a gene: 15. The CDR3 length is 17 residues. In germline, CDR1 is SGHRS, CDR2 YFSETQ. CDR3 region: CASSLFPPGQGSNEQYF. CDR3 in DNA: TGCGCCAGCAGCTTATTCCCGCCAGGACAGGGTTCGAACGAGCAGTACTTC.

The J gene is TRBJ2-5, the V gene TRBV5-3, with TRBD1 identical over 7 bases. TRBV5-3 is known as an ORF, though its function is uncertain. Losses at the gene ends were 7 bases for V and 5 bases for J; bases not matched to a gene: 8. The CDR3 has 13 amino acids. The CDR3 sequence: CARAEGARETQYF. CDR3 DNA sequence: TGTGCCAGAGCAGAGGGGGCGCGGGAGACCCAGTACTTC.

There are a few counts of this clone. This same CDR3 is encoded by further DNA sequences in the sample. The J gene is TRBJ2-7, the V gene TRBV2, with D tentatively TRBD2 (6 bases). Germline lookup yields CDR1 SNHLY and CDR2 FYNNEI. V gave up 6 bases and J gave up 4 bases, with 7 bases separating them. This CDR3 spans 11 amino acids. DNA of the CDR3: TGTGCCAGCAGGGGGGGATACGAGCAGTACTTC. This codes for CASRGGYEQYF.

This clone was recorded once. The rearrangement joins TRBV5-4 to TRBJ2-7, with TRBD1 identical over 8 bases. J gave up 0 bases and V 4 bases, and 6 bases lay outside the gene matches. This CDR3 region has 15 residues. The germline CDR1 and CDR2 sequences are SGHNT and YYREEE (reference sequence). The CDR3, as DNA: TGTGCCAGCAGCAAGGACAGGGTCAGCTCCTACGAGCAGTACTTC. This encodes CASSKDRVSSYEQYF. The full variable domain, with the rest looked up from reference TRBV5-4 and TRBJ2-7, is ETGVTQSPTHLIKTRGQQVTLRCSSQSGHNTVSWYQQALGQGPQFIFQYYREEENGRGNFPPRFSGLQFPNYSSELNVNALELDDSALYLCASSKDRVSSYEQYFGPGTRLTVT.

The chain has TRBV28 and TRBJ2-5, with 13 nucleotides matching TRBD2. V lost 5 bases to trimming and J lost 5 bases; unmatched junction nucleotides: 8. Germline V lookup: CDR1 MDHEN, CDR2 SYDVKM. This CDR3 spans 16 amino acids. The CDR3 is CASSMSGTSGDETQYF. The DNA of the CDR3 is TGTGCCAGCAGTATGTCCGGGACTAGCGGGGACGAGACCCAGTACTTC.

The chain couples TRBV5-4 to TRBJ2-2; a weak D match, TRBD1 (6 bases). V lost 8 bases and J 5 bases, leaving 13 bases between the germline ends. CDR1 and CDR2 (germline): SGHNT, YYREEE (reference sequence). The CDR3 consists of 13 residues. The CDR3 here is CASRRGGTGELFF. The DNA for the CDR3 is TGTGCCAGTCGTCGAGGGGGTACCGGGGAGCTGTTTTTT.

The chain uses TRBV6-1 and TRBJ1-6, with 9 positions matching TRBD1. Germline loops: CDR1 MNHNS, CDR2 SASEGT. Losses at the gene ends were 6 bases for V and 9 bases for J; bases not matched to a gene: 3. The CDR3 has 13 amino acids. The chain's CDR3 is CASRVTGGSPLHF. The CDR3 nucleotides are TGTGCCAGCAGAGTGACAGGGGGTTCACCCCTCCACTTT.

This clone was seen a single time. The chain recombines TRBV6-5 with TRBJ1-2; 8 bases are shared with TRBD1. Germline V CDR1 and CDR2: MNHEY, SVGAGI. V shed 3 bases, J shed 4 bases, and the junction held 4 bases outside the gene matches. The CDR3 covers 14 residues. The CDR3 DNA reads as TGTGCCAGCAGTTATGGACAGGGACGCTATGGCTACACCTTC. This sequence encodes CASSYGQGRYGYTF.

The J gene is TRBJ1-2, the V gene TRBV25-1; D gene ambiguous. The CDR3 spans 13 residues. The germline V gene has CDR1 MGHDK and CDR2 SYGVNS. The V end lost 1 base, the J end lost 4 bases, and 7 bases lay between the germline ends. The DNA of the CDR3 is TGTGCCAGCAGTGAATTATACGGCTATGGCTACACCTTC. Translating it yields CASSELYGYGYTF.